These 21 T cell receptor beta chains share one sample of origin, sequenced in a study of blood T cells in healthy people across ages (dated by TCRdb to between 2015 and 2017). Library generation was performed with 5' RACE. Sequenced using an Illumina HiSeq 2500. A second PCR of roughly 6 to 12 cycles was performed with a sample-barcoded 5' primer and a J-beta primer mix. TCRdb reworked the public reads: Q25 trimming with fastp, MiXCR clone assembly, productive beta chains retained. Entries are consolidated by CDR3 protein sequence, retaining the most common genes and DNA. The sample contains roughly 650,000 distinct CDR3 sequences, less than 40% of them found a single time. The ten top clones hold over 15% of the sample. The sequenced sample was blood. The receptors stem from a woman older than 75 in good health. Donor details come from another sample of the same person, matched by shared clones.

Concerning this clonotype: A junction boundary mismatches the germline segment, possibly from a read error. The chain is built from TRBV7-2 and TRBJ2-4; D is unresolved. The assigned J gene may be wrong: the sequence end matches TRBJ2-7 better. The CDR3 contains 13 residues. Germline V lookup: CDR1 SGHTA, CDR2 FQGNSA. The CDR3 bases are TGTGTCAGCAGCTTAGTTACGGATTACGAGCAGTACTTC. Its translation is CVSSLVTDYEQYF.

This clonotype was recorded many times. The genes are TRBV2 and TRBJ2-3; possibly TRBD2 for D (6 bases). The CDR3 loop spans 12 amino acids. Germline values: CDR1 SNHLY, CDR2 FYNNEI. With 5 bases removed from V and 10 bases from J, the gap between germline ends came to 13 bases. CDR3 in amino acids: CASSSYSGAQYF. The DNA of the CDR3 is TGTGCCAGCAGTTCTTATAGCGGAGCGCAGTATTTT.

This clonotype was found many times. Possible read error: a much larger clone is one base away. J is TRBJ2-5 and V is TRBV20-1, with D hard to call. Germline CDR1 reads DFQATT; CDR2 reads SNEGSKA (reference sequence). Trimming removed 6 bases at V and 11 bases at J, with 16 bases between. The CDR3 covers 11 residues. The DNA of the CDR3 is TGCAGTGCCCCTACTTGGAATGAGCAGTACTTC. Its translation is CSAPTWNEQYF.

CDR3 amino acids: CASSQDVNTNYGYTF. In DNA form, the CDR3 reads TGTGCCAGCAGCCAAGATGTTAACACTAACTATGGCTACACCTTC. This sequence joins TRBV3-1 and TRBJ1-2; D gene unclear. V lost 0 bases and J lost 0, with 8 bases in between. Germline loops: CDR1 LGHDT, CDR2 YNNKEL (reference sequence). CDR3 size: 15 residues.

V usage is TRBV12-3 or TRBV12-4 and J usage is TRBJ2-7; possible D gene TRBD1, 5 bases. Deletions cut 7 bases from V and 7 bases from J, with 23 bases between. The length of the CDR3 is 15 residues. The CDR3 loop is CASTQGVGFVNEQYF. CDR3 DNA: TGTGCCAGCACCCAAGGGGTGGGGTTTGTAAATGAGCAGTACTTC.

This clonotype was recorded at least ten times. In nucleotides, the CDR3 is TGCGCCAGCAGCCCGACCATCTCAGCCTCCACTGAAGCTTTCTTT. Translating it yields CASSPTISASTEAFF. The chain uses TRBV5-1 and TRBJ1-1; D gene uncertain. The CDR3 is 15 residues long. CDR1 is SGHRS, CDR2 YFSETQ, per germline. Between the trimmed V and J ends, which lost 4 bases and 4 bases, there was a span of 17 bases.

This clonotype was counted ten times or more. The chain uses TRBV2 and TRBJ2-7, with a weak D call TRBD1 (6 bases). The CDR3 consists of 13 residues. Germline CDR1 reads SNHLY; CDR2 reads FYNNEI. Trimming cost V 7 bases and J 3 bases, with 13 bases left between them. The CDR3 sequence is CASTKQGGYEQYF. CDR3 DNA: TGTGCCAGCACCAAACAAGGGGGCTACGAGCAGTACTTC.

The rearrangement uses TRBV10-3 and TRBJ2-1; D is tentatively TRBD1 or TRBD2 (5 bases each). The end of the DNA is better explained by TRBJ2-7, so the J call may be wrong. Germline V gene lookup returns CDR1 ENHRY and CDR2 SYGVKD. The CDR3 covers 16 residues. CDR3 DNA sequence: TGTGCCATCAGTGACGACGGGACGGGAACCTACAATGAGCAGTACTTC. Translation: CAISDDGTGTYNEQYF.

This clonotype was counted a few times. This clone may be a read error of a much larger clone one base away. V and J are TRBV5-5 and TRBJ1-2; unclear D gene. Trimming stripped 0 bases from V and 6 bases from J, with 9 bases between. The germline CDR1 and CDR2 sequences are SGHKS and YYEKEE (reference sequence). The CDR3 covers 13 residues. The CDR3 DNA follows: TGTGCCAGCAGCTTGGTTTTGGAGCATGGCTACACCTTC. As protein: CASSLVLEHGYTF.

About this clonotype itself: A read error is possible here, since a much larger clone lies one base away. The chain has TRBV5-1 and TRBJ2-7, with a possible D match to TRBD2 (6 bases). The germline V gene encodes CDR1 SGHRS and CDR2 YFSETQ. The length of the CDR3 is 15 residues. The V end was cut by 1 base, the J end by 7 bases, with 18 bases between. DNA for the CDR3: TGCGCCAGCAGCTTGATAGCGGCGGTCTCCCATGAGCAGTACTTC. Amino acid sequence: CASSLIAAVSHEQYF.

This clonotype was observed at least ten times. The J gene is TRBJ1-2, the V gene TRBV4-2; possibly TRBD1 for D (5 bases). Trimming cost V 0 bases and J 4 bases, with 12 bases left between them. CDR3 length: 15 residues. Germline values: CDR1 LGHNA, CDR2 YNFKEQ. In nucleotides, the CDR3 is TGTGCCAGCAGCCAAGACGGTCAGGGAACCTATGGCTACACCTTC. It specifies CASSQDGQGTYGYTF.

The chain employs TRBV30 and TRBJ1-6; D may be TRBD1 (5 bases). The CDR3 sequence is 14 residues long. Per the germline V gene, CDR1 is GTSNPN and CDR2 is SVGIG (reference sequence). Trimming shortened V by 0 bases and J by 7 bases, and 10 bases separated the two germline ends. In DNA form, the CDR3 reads TGTGCCTGGAGTGTTGGCAGGGCCAATTCACCCCTCCACTTT. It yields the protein CAWSVGRANSPLHF.

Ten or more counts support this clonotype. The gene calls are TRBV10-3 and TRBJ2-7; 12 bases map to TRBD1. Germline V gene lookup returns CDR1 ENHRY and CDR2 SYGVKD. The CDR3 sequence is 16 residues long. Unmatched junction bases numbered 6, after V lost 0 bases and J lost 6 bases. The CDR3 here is CAISESDGTGGIEQYF. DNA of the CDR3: TGTGCCATCAGTGAGTCGGACGGGACAGGGGGCATCGAGCAGTACTTC.

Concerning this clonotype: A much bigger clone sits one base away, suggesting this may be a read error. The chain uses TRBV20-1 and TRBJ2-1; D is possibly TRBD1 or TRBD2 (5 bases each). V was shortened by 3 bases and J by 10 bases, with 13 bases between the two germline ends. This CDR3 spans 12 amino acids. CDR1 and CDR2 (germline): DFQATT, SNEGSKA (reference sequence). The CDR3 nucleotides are TGCAGTGCTAGTGGGGGATTATACGAGCAGTTCTTC. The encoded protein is CSASGGLYEQFF.

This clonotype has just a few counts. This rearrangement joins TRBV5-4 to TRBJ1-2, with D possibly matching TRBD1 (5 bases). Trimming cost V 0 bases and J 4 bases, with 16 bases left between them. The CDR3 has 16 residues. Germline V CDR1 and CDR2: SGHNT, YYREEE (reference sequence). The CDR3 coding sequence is TGTGCCAGCAGCTTGGATGTCAGGGAGTTTGGCTATGGCTACACCTTC. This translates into CASSLDVREFGYGYTF.

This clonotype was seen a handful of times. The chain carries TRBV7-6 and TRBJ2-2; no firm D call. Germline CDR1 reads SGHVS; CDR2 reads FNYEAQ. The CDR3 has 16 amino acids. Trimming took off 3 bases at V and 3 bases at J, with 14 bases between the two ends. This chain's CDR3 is CASSFFLPGDTGELFF. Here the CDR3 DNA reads TGTGCCAGCAGCTTTTTTCTTCCAGGCGACACCGGGGAGCTGTTTTTT.

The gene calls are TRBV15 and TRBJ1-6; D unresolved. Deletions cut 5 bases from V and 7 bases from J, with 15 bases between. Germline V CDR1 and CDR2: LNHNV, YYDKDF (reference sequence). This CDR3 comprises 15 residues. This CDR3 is CATSFLRPPNSPLHF. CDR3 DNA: TGTGCCACCAGCTTCCTCAGGCCACCGAATTCACCCCTCCACTTT.

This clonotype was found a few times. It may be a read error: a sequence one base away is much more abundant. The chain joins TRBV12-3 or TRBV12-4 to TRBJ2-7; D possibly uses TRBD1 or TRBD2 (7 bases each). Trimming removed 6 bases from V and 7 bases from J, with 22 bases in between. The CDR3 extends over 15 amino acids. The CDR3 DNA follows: TGTGCCAGCAGGCGGGGGACAGAGTATATGGATGAGCAGTACTTC. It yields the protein CASRRGTEYMDEQYF.

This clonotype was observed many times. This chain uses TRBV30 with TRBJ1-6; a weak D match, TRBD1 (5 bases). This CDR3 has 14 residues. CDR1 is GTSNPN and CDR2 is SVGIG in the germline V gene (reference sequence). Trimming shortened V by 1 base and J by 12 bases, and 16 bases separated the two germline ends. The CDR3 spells CAWSAEGVFGPLHF. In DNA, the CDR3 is TGTGCCTGGAGTGCGGAAGGGGTTTTCGGACCCCTCCACTTT. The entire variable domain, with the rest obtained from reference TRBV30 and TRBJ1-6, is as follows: SQTIHQWPATLVQPVGSPLSLECTVEGTSNPNLYWYRQAAGRGLQLLFYSVGIGQISSEVPQNLSASRPQDRQFILSSKKLLLSDSGFYLCAWSAEGVFGPLHFGNGTRLTVT.

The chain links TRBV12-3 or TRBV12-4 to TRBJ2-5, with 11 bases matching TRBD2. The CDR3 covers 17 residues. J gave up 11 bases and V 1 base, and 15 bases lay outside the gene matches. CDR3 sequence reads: CASSLEALGLADNEQYF. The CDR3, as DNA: TGTGCCAGCAGTTTAGAGGCCCTGGGACTAGCGGACAATGAGCAGTACTTC.

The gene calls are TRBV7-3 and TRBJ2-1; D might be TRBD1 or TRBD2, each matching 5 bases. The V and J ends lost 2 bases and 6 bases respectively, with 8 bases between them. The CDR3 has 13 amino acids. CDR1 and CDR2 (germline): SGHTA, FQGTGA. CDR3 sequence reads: CASSLYGANEQFF. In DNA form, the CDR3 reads TGTGCCAGCAGCTTATACGGGGCCAATGAGCAGTTCTTC.